One and the same sample provided the 19 T cell receptor beta chains below, sequenced in a study of T cells in Graves' hyperthyroidism and ophthalmopathy. RNA transcripts provided the source from which TCR beta CDR3 regions were amplified. An initial round of RT-PCR targeting the TCR CDR3 relied on the HTBI primer set. MiXCR, applied by TCRdb to the multiplex PCR reads, yields one record per CDR3 protein. In the table there are a few hundred thousand distinct CDR3 sequences, roughly 20% of which are singletons. Sequenced: blood. The source is a man aged 18-30 years with Graves' hyperthyroidism.

This clonotype showed up many times. This sequence may be a read error, since a much larger clone differs from it by one base. This chain connects TRBV12-3 or TRBV12-4 to TRBJ2-4; D possibly corresponds to TRBD2 (5 bases). This CDR3 contains 16 residues. The CDR3 DNA is TGTGCCAGCAACCACCCTGCGAGGGTAGCCAAAAACATTAAGTACTTC. This sequence encodes CASNHPARVAKNIKYF.

This clonotype has more than one count but fewer than ten. The V call is TRBV11-2, the J call TRBJ2-2; 8 positions match TRBD1. The CDR3 is 17 residues long. V dropped 5 bases and J dropped 7; count of bases not matched to a gene: 15. CDR1 and CDR2 from the germline V gene are SGHAT and FQNNGV. CDR3 amino acids: CASSVRQGSFVSGELFF. CDR3 sequence (DNA): TGTGCCAGCAGCGTCCGACAGGGGTCATTTGTCAGCGGGGAGCTGTTTTTT.

This clonotype appeared many times. The rearrangement uses TRBV12-3 or TRBV12-4 and TRBJ2-7; maybe TRBD1 (6 bases). V lost 6 bases to trimming and J lost 9 bases, with 27 bases between them. The CDR3 is made up of 16 amino acids. CDR3 loop: CASSHRPTGLGGVQYF. DNA for the CDR3: TGTGCCAGCAGCCACCGACCCACAGGGCTCGGCGGTGTGCAGTACTTC.

The chain combines TRBV7-6 with TRBJ2-7; 10 bases match TRBD2. Germline V gives CDR1 SGHVS, CDR2 FNYEAQ. This CDR3 comprises 16 residues. V lost 5 bases and J lost 3; bases outside the gene matches: 10. CDR3 bases: TGTGCCAGCAGCCCGGACTCTAGCGGGGGCCACTACGAGCAGTACTTC. Its translation: CASSPDSSGGHYEQYF.

This clonotype was seen only a few times. The junction and the germline gene differ at one end; a read error may be behind it. The chain is built from TRBV28 and TRBJ2-2, with D possibly TRBD2 on 5 matching bases. Germline CDR1 reads MDHEN; CDR2 reads SYDVKM. The CDR3 length is 15 residues. The DNA for the CDR3 is TGTGCCAGCAGTTTATCTGGAGGCAGCACCGGGGAGCTGTGTTTT. It is translated as CASSLSGGSTGELCF.

This clonotype has at least ten counts. V is TRBV20-1 and J is TRBJ1-5; D remains ambiguous. The V gene's germline CDR1 is DFQATT and CDR2 SNEGSKA (reference sequence). V was clipped by 5 bases and J by 4 bases, with 12 bases between them. The CDR3 covers 13 residues. CDR3 nucleotide sequence: TGCAGTGCTCGACAACATAGGAATCAGCCCCAGCATTTT. Its protein is CSARQHRNQPQHF.

This clonotype has at least ten counts. The chain is built from TRBV20-1 and TRBJ2-7; TRBD1 matches 7 bases. Losses at the gene ends were 5 bases for V and 5 bases for J; bases not matched to a gene: 15. The CDR3 has 15 amino acids. Germline values: CDR1 DFQATT, CDR2 SNEGSKA (reference sequence). The CDR3 coding sequence is TGCAGTGCTCCTCCTCGCCCGACAGGGTGGGACGAGCAGTACTTC. It translates to CSAPPRPTGWDEQYF.

This clonotype showed up many times. The chain has TRBV6-1 and TRBJ1-2, with 7 bases aligning to TRBD1. V shed 5 bases and J 6 bases; nucleotides not matched to a gene: 12. There are 15 residues in the CDR3. The germline V gene has CDR1 MNHNS and CDR2 SASEGT. CDR3 protein: CASSPYRGPVDGYTF. The CDR3 bases are TGTGCCAGCAGTCCATACAGGGGACCGGTAGATGGCTACACCTTC.

The sample holds many counts of this clonotype. The chain couples TRBV28 to TRBJ2-7; 9 nucleotides agree with TRBD1. Per germline, CDR1 MDHEN and CDR2 SYDVKM. The V segment lost 5 bases and the J segment 3 bases; nucleotides outside the gene matches: 8. The CDR3 length is 15 residues. CDR3 sequence reads: CASSVDRGLGYEQYF. The DNA of the CDR3 is TGTGCCAGCAGTGTCGACAGGGGGTTAGGCTACGAGCAGTACTTC.

In this sample, this clonotype turned up many times. The chain carries TRBV28 and TRBJ1-1; no clear D gene. V lost 1 base, J lost 0 bases, and 9 bases lay in between. There are 15 residues in the CDR3. Germline V gene lookup returns CDR1 MDHEN and CDR2 SYDVKM. The CDR3 loop is CASSLYPGMNTEAFF. For the CDR3, the DNA is TGTGCCAGCAGTTTATACCCGGGAATGAACACTGAAGCTTTCTTT.

This clonotype was seen many times. The V call is TRBV12-3 or TRBV12-4, the J call TRBJ1-1; 7 bases are a match to TRBD1. The CDR3 spans 14 residues. V lost 1 base and J lost 7; bases outside the gene matches: 6. CDR3 residues: CASSLVTGVDEAFF. Here the CDR3 DNA reads TGTGCCAGCAGTTTAGTTACAGGGGTTGATGAAGCTTTCTTT.

The rearrangement joins TRBV12-5 to TRBJ2-7, with unresolved D. This CDR3 is built from 12 residues. Germline V gene sequence: CDR1 LGHNT, CDR2 FRNRAP. V was shortened by 8 bases and J by 6 bases, with 14 bases between the two germline ends. CDR3 residues: CASQASVGEQYF. CDR3 nucleotides: TGTGCTAGTCAGGCCTCGGTAGGCGAGCAGTACTTC. Looking up the rest from reference TRBV12-5 and TRBJ2-7 gives the full variable domain: DARVTQTPRHKVTEMGQEVTMRCQPILGHNTVFWYRQTMMQGLELLAYFRNRAPLDDSGMPKDRFSAEMPDATLATLKIQPSEPRDSAVYFCASQASVGEQYFGPGTRLTVT.

V is TRBV7-2 and J is TRBJ2-5; the D is unclear. Germline CDR1 is SGHTA and CDR2 is FQGNSA. There are 13 residues in the CDR3. Between the trimmed V and J ends, which lost 3 bases and 1 base, there was a span of 6 bases. The CDR3 loop reads CASSFAPQETQYF. In DNA, the CDR3 is TGTGCCAGCAGCTTCGCCCCCCAAGAGACCCAGTACTTC.

This clonotype was recorded many times. This chain joins TRBV6-1 and TRBJ1-2, with 7 bases lining up with TRBD1. Germline values: CDR1 MNHNS, CDR2 SASEGT. Trimming at V came to 1 base and at J to 7 bases, leaving 9 bases not matched to a gene. CDR3 length equals 15 residues. The chain's CDR3 is CASSEGGGGATGYTF. CDR3 DNA: TGTGCCAGCAGTGAAGGAGGAGGGGGCGCAACTGGCTACACCTTC.

About this clonotype: A read error may explain this, as a much larger clone is one base away. The chain recombines TRBV5-1 with TRBJ1-2; D is unresolved. The CDR3 has 13 residues. The V end lost 0 bases, the J end lost 7 bases, and 10 bases lay between the germline ends. Germline assignment: CDR1 SGHRS and CDR2 YFSETQ. The CDR3 DNA sequence: TGCGCCAGCAGCTTGGACGGGAGTGGTGGCTACACCTTC. Its translation: CASSLDGSGGYTF.

This clonotype was detected many times. The rearrangement joins TRBV4-1 to TRBJ1-1; the D is unclear. CDR3 size: 12 residues. Trimming cost V 0 bases and J 7 bases, with 6 bases left between them. Per germline, CDR1 MGHRA and CDR2 YSYEKL. CDR3 coding DNA: TGCGCCAGCAGCCAAGAATTTGGTGAAGCTTTCTTT. Translating gives CASSQEFGEAFF.

The V and J genes are TRBV19 and TRBJ2-7, with TRBD1 matching 8 bases. CDR3 length: 15 residues. The germline V gene encodes CDR1 LNHDA and CDR2 SQIVND (reference sequence). J gave up 3 bases and V 3 bases, and 7 bases lay outside the gene matches. CDR3 nucleotide sequence: TGTGCCAGTAGTATGGGACAGGCGACTTTCTACGAGCAGTACTTC. This translates into CASSMGQATFYEQYF. Together with reference TRBV19 and TRBJ2-7, the CDR3 gives the full variable domain: DGGITQSPKYLFRKEGQNVTLSCEQNLNHDAMYWYRQDPGQGLRLIYYSQIVNDFQKGDIAEGYSVSREKKESFPLTVTSAQKNPTAFYLCASSMGQATFYEQYFGPGTRLTVT.

This clonotype was counted many times. The rearrangement uses TRBV19 and TRBJ1-1; weak D call: TRBD1 (6 bases). V gave up 10 bases and J gave up 0 bases, with 21 bases separating them. There are 16 residues in the CDR3. Germline values: CDR1 LNHDA, CDR2 SQIVND (reference sequence). The CDR3 sequence: CATKLLSGGLNTEAFF. DNA of the CDR3: TGTGCCACCAAGCTGCTTTCGGGGGGGCTGAACACTGAAGCTTTCTTT.

Ten or more counts support this clonotype. The chain has TRBV6-1 and TRBJ1-6, with 8 bases identical to TRBD1. CDR3 size: 13 residues. Germline V gene lookup returns CDR1 MNHNS and CDR2 SASEGT. Trimming cost V 8 bases and J 6 bases; bases outside gene matches: 3. CDR3 in DNA: TGTGCCAGCGCGGGACAGGTTAATTCACCCCTCCACTTT. As protein: CASAGQVNSPLHF.